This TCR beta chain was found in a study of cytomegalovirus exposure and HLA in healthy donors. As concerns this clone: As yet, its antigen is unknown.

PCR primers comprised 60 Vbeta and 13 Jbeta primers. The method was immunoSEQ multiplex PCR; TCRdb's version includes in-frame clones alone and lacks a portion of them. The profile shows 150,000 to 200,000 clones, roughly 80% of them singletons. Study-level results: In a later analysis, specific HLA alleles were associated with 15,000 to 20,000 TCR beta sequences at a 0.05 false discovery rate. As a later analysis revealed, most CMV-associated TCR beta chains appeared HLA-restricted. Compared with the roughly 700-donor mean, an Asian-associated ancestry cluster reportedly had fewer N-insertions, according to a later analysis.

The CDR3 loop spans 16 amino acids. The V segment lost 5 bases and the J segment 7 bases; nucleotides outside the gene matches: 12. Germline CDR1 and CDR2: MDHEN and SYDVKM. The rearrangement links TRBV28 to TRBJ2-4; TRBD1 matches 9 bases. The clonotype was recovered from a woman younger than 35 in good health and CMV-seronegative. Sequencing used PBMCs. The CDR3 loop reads CASSPRENRGQNIQYF. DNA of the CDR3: TGTGCCAGCAGTCCGAGGGAAAACAGGGGGCAGAACATTCAGTACTTC.